Listed below are T cell receptor beta chains from one sample, sequenced in a study of OX40 agonist ivuxolimab in advanced cancers. Using immunoSEQ multiplex PCR, the repertoire was profiled, and TCRdb retains in-frame clones only, with some absent. The table includes 75,000 to 100,000 clones, about 91% detected once. The material was CD4+ or CD8+ T cells sorted from blood, obtained in a trial of the OX40 agonist ivuxolimab. Every receptor here comes from an adult with an advanced solid tumor such as melanoma, head and neck, liver or kidney cancer. Both conserved end residues are part of each CDR3.

TRBV4-1	TRBJ2-2	CASSLGTSGYTGELFF
TRBV5-4	TRBJ2-7	CASSTGGQGSRYEQYF
TRBV10-2	TRBJ2-1	CASRLAGGLDEQFF
TRBV28	TRBJ1-5	CASSPWAGGGDNQPQHF
TRBV13	TRBJ2-5	CASSLWLPGYQETQYF
TRBV19	TRBJ2-6	CASSIEGQGVGSGANVLTF
TRBV19	TRBJ1-2	CASSMAGRTNYGYTF
TRBV15	TRBJ2-1	CATSYGTSGNNEQFF
TRBV7-2	TRBJ2-1	CASSSRDRFGEQFF
TRBV7-2	TRBJ2-7	CASSLGSFVASYEQYF
TRBV28	TRBJ2-7	CASSPPGGGDEQYF
TRBV18	TRBJ2-3	CASSPPGTDTQYF
TRBV19	TRBJ2-7	CASSSRGLPERQYF
TRBV6-4	TRBJ1-2	CASSGTGGGYTF
TRBV20-1	TRBJ2-5	CSARQETQYF
TRBV4-2	TRBJ2-1	CASSRLAGASSYNEQFF
TRBV5-1	TRBJ2-2	CASSNRDRTNTGELFF
TRBV28	TRBJ2-7	CASAAAPIYEQYF
TRBV5-1	TRBJ2-1	CASSLGGPYEQFF
TRBV5-1	TRBJ2-5	CASSLEGLGSETQYF
TRBV6-5	TRBJ2-7	CASKISTGQNEQYF
TRBV11-2	TRBJ2-3	CASSLVASGVPTDTQYF
TRBV9	TRBJ2-3	CASSVGRTGGLSLSTDTQYF
TRBV6-5	TRBJ1-2	CASRTANYGYTF
TRBV19	TRBJ1-5	CASSARDGSNQPQHF
TRBV18	TRBJ2-3	CASSPPRQASTDTQYF
TRBV30	TRBJ2-5	CAWRRQGETQYF
TRBV7-9	TRBJ2-5	CASSPPDHQETQYF
TRBV30	TRBJ1-2	CAWTLFSDRQVGYTF
TRBV7-9	TRBJ2-3	CASSLFQTTNVGKTQYF
TRBV14	TRBJ2-3	CASSRSRGAHTDTQYF
TRBV9	TRBJ2-2	CASSPRQGTGELFF
TRBV11-2	TRBJ2-1	CASSYRKGSYNEQFF
TRBV4-1	TRBJ1-2	CASSLGSGTAYGYTF
TRBV18	TRBJ2-7	CASSRDSPHEQYF
TRBV9	TRBJ2-1	CASSVGGLAGPHEQFF
TRBV18	TRBJ1-2	CASSPVDTGYGYTF
TRBV6-6	TRBJ2-7	CASSLQGYSYEQYF
TRBV11-2	TRBJ2-5	CASSLGETQYF
TRBV30	TRBJ2-7	CAWSGGGLRQGSYEQYF
TRBV6-6	TRBJ1-1	CASSYSPGAGTEAFF
TRBV2	TRBJ2-1	CASRRGLAGNNEQFF
TRBV7-9	TRBJ2-7	CASSSAGTTNYEQYF
TRBV5-4	TRBJ2-6	CASSWDRGRSGANVLTF
TRBV19	TRBJ2-1	CASSQERAADTIAQFF
TRBV6-1	TRBJ2-7	CASRWTSEGYEQYF
TRBV9	TRBJ2-3	CASSVDGKGADTQYF
TRBV18	TRBJ2-7	CASSPGRSSYEQYF
TRBV28	TRBJ1-2	CATLQGSVGYTF
TRBV5-4	TRBJ2-3	CASSLWYTDTQYF
TRBV6-4	TRBJ2-3	CASTLAGTNTDTQYF
TRBV5-4	TRBJ2-5	CASSLHAETQYF
TRBV5-4	TRBJ1-2	CASSYDRAGYTF
TRBV19	TRBJ2-1	CASSTGLARNEQFF
TRBV4-1	TRBJ2-1	CASSQSSGSYNEQFF
TRBV5-6	TRBJ1-2	CASSLGGGTYGYTF
TRBV6-5	TRBJ1-5	CASSYGQGINQPQHF
TRBV5-1	TRBJ2-1	CASRTSAGSYNEQFF
TRBV6-5	TRBJ2-1	CASSYLAAYNEQFF
TRBV5-4	TRBJ2-1	CASSLRTSTYNEQFF